This TCR beta chain was recorded in a study of cytomegalovirus exposure and HLA in healthy donors. Study-wide findings and caveats: An analysis done earlier found most TCR beta V segments productive about 87% or about 30% of the time.

Though nominally healthy at sampling, donors likely had unrecorded immune exposures. Both 60 Vbeta primers and 13 Jbeta primers went into the PCR. TCRdb keeps only in-frame clones here, not all; method: immunoSEQ multiplex PCR. Of 150,000 or so clones listed, around 75% were seen once; the top ten hold about 3.5%. As to this clone: The antigen is unknown.

V shed 2 bases, J shed 4 bases, and the junction held 6 bases outside the gene matches. This CDR3 comprises 15 residues. CDR1 and CDR2 (germline): SGHDT, YYEEEE. Sequenced input: PBMCs. The rearrangement joins TRBV5-6 to TRBJ1-1, with 9 nucleotides matching TRBD1. The receptor comes from a man aged 40-55 years in good health and CMV-seronegative. The CDR3 DNA follows: TGTGCCAGCAGCTTCGGGACAGGGATCAGCACTGAAGCTTTCTTT. It translates to CASSFGTGISTEAFF.